This TCR beta chain is drawn from a study of tumor-infiltrating lymphocytes in primary liver carcinoma. The source material, 20-30 mg of unsorted bulk tissue, was used to co-extract RNA and DNA. The patients carried chronic HBV infection and had received no treatment. Every tumor sample held more than 75% viable tumor cells. Total RNA (around 500 ng) served as template for TCR beta cDNA synthesis primed by a constant-region primer. Three nested multiplex PCR rounds, a slightly modified ARM-PCR, produced the libraries for TCR beta. TRBV1-TRBV30 forward primers and a C-beta reverse primer were used in the first two PCR rounds, which each ran for approximately 10 cycles. A single record per CDR3 protein comes from TCRdb applying MiXCR to the multiplex PCR reads. In the table there are tens of thousands of distinct CDR3 sequences, less than 75% of which are singletons. Trimming removed 2 bases from V and 9 bases from J, with 10 bases in between. Germline assignment: CDR1 LGHDT and CDR2 YNNKEL (reference sequence). The CDR3 covers 13 residues.

This receptor was obtained from a man aged 40-50 years with primary liver carcinoma and hepatitis B virus infection. The specimen sequenced was liver tumor tissue from sampling region 2. Subset specified: tumor region T2, inferior pole. The chain recombines TRBV3-1 with TRBJ2-2; D is uncertain. CDR3 bases: TGTGCCAGCAGCCAATCGGGTCCCAGGGAGCTGTTTTTT. Its protein is CASSQSGPRELFF.